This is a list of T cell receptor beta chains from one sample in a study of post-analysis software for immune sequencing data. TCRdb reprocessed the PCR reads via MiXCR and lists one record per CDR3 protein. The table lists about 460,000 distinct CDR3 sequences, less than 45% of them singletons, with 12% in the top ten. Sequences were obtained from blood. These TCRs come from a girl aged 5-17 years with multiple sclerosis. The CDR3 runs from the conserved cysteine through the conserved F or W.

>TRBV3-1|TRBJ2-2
CASSQVQGRFLGELFF
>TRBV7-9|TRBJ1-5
CASSSPRQPQHF
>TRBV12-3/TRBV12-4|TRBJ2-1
CASSFIGAAENNEQFF
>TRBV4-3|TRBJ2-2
CASSQEVAGGIPSELFF
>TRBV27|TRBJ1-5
CASSTGTADQPQHF
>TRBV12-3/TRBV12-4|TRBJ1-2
CASSSSTNYGYTF
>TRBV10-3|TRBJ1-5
CATRFQDKSNQPQHF
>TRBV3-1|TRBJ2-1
CASSQRATPNEQFF
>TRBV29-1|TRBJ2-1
CSVEVLAGTYNEQFF
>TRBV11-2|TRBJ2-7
CASSLDTLRAYERYF
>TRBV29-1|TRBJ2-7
CSAGGGRSYEQYF
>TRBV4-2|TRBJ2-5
CASSQDRVGVGETQYF
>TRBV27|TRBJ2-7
CASSFRRGILSYEQYF
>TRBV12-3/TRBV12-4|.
CASSPGASAPYEQYF
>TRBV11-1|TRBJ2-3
CASEAGEGNTDTQYF
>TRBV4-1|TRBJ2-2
CASSQVDTNGELFF
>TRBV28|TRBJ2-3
CASSLAGGVRDTQYF
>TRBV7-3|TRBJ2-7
CASSLIRLAGAYEQYF
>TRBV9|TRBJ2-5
CASSLWDQETQYF
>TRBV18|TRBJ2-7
CASSPGQGSVEQYF
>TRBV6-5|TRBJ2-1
CASSYSGLAEVYNEQFF
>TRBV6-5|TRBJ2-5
CASSYGAEETQYF
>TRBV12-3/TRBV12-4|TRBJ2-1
CASSWTSDSYNEQFF
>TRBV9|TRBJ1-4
CASSAPGVGEKLFF
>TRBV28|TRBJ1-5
CASVRSNQPQHF
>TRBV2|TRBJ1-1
CASSYGQTEAFF
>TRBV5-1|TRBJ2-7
CASSKDRGDTYEQYF
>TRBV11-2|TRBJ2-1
CASSPRTSGSSYNEQFF
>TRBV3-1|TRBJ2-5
CASSQDISRQETQYF
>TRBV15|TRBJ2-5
CATKDRGRRETQYF
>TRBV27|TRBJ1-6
CASSLGAGGNSPLHF
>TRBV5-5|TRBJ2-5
CASSRQLEETQYF
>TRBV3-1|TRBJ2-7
CASSLTPGQGSYEQYF
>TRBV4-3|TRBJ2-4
CASSPEGRNIQYF
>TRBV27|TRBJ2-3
CASSLKAGISDTQYF
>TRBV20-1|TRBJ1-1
CSAYRGDQDRTEAFF
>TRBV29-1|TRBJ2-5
CSVVGGSETQYF
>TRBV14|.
CASSQNRLYEQYF
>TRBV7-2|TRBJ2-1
CASSLNVLAGVVNEQFF
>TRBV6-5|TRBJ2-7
CASNNFRDYEQYF
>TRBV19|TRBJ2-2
CASSRGTANTGELFF
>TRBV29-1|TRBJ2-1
CSVDGGRTYNEQFF
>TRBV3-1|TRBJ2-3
CASSQDNGDAAGTQYF
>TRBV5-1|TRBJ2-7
CASSLGQGMVEQYF
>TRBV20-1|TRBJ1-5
CSASGQINQPQHF
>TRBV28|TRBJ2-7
CASLAQGVGYEQYF
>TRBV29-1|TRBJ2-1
CSVEWAPGHEQFF
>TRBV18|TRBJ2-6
CASSRELSGANVRTF
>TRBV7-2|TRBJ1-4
CASSSSSQGPNEKLFF
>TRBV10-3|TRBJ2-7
CAISDDRGQGSYEQYF
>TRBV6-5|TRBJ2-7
CASSYGTGTGAYEQYF
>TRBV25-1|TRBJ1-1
CASSGTGGIHTEAFF
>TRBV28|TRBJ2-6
CASSSFGGANVLTF
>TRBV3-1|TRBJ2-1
CASSPGRGGYNEQFF
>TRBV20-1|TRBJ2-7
CSASVGRGYEQYF
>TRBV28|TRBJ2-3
CATNSGTEETDTQYF
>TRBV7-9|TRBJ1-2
CASSPRWGIDGYTF
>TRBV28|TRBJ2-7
CASSSGQRYEQYF
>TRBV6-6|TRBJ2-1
CASTSRGGEQFF
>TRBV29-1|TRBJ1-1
CSVMGGEGTEAFF